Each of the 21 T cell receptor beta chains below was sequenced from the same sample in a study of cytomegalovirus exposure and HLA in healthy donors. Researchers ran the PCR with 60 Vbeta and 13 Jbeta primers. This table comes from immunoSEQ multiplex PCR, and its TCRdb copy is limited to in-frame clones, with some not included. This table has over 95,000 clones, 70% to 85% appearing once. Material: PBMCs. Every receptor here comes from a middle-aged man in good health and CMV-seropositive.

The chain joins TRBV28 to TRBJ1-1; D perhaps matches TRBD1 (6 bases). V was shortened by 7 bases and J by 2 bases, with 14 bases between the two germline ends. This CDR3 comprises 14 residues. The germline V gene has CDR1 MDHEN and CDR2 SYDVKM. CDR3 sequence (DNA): TGTGCCAGCATCGCTTGGACAGAAAACACTGAAGCTTTCTTT. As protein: CASIAWTENTEAFF.

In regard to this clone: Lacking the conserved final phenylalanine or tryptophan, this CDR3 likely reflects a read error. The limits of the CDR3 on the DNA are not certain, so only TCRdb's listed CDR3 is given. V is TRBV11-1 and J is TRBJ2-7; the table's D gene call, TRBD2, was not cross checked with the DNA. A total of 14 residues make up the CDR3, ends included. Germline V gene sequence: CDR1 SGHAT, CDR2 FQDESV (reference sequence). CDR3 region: CASSSPGLSFHPQL.

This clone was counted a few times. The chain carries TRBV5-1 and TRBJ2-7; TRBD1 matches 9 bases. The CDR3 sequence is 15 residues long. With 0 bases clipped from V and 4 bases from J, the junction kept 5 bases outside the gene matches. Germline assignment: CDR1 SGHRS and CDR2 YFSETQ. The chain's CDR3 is CASSLGDRGAYEQYF. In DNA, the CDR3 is TGCGCCAGCAGCTTGGGTGACAGGGGGGCGTACGAGCAGTACTTC.

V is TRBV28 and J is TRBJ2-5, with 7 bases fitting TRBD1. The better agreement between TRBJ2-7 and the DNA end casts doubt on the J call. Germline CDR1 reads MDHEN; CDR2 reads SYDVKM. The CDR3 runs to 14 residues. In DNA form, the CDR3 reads TGTGCCAGCAGCAACAGGGGTATCGTCTACGAGCAGTACTTC. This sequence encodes CASSNRGIVYEQYF.

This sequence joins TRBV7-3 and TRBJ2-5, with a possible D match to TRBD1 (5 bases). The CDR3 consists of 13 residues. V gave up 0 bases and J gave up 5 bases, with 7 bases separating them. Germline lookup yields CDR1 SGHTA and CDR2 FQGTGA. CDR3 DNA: TGTGCCAGCAGCTTAACTCACAGGGAGACCCAGTACTTC. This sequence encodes CASSLTHRETQYF.

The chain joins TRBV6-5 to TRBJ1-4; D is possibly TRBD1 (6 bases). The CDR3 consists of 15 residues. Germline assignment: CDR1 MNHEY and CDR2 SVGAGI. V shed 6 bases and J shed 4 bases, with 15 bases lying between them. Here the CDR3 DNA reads TGTGCCAGCAGAGGATCCAGGGGAAATAATGAAAAACTGTTTTTT. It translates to CASRGSRGNNEKLFF.

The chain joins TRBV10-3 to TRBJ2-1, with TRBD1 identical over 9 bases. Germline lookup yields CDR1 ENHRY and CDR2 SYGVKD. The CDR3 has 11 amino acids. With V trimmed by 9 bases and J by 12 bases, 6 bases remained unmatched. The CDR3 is CAMRDREAQFF. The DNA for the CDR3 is TGTGCCATGCGGGACAGGGAGGCGCAGTTCTTC.

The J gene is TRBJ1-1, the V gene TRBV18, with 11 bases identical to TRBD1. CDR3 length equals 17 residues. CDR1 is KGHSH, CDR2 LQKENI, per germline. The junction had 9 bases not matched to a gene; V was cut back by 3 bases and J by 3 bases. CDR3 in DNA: TGTGCCAGCTCACCTGGACAGGGGGCGACATGGGACACTGAAGCTTTCTTT. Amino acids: CASSPGQGATWDTEAFF. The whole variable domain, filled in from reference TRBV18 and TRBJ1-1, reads NAGVMQNPRHLVRRRGQEARLRCSPMKGHSHVYWYRQLPEEGLKFMVYLQKENIIDESGMPKERFSAEFPKEGPSILRIQQVVRGDSAAYFCASSPGQGATWDTEAFFGQGTRLTVV.

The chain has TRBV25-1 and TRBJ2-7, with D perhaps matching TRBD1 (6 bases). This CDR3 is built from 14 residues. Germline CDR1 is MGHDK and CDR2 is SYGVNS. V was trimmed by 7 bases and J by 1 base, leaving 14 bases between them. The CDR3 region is CASIGQGLSYEQYF. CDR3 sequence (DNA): TGTGCCAGCATTGGGCAGGGGCTTTCCTACGAGCAGTACTTC.

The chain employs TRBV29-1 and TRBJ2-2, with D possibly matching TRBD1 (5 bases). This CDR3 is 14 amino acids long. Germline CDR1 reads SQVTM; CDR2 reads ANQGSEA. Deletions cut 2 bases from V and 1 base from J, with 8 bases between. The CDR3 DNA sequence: TGCAGCGTTGAATCCGACAGGAACACCGGGGAGCTGTTTTTT. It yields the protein CSVESDRNTGELFF.

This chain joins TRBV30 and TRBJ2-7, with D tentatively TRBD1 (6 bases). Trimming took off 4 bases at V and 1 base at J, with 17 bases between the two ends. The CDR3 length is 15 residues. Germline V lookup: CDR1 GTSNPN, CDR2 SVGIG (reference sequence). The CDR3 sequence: CAWNLLRDTSYEQYF. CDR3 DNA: TGTGCCTGGAATCTCCTCCGGGACACATCCTACGAGCAGTACTTC.

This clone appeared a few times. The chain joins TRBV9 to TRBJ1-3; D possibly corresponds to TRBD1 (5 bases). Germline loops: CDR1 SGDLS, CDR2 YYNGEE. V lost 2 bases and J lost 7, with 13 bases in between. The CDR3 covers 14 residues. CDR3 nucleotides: TGTGCCAGCAGCGTTCTAGGGGATGGGAACACCATATATTTT. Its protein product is CASSVLGDGNTIYF.

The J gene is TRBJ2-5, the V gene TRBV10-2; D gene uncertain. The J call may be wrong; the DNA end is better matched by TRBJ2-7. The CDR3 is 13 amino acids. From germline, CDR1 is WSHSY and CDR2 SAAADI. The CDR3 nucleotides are TGCGCCAGCAGTGAATCATGGAACTACGAGCAGTACTTC. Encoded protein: CASSESWNYEQYF.

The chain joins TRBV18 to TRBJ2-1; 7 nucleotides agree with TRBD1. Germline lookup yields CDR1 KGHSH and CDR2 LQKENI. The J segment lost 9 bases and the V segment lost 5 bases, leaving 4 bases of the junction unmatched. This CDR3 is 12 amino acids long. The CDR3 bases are TGTGCCAGCTCAAGACAGGGTCCTGAGCAGTTCTTC. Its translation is CASSRQGPEQFF.

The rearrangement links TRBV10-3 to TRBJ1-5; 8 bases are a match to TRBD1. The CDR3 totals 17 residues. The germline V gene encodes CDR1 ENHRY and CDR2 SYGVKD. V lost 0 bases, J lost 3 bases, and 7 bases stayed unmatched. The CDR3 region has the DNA TGTGCCATCAGTGAGTCCCAAGGGACAGGATACAATCAGCCCCAGCATTTT. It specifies CAISESQGTGYNQPQHF.

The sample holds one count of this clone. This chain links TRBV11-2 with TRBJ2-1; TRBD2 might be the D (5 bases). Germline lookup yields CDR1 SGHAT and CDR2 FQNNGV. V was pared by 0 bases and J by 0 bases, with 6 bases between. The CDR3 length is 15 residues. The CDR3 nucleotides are TGTGCCAGCAGCTTAGATCTAGCCTCCTACAATGAGCAGTTCTTC. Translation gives CASSLDLASYNEQFF.

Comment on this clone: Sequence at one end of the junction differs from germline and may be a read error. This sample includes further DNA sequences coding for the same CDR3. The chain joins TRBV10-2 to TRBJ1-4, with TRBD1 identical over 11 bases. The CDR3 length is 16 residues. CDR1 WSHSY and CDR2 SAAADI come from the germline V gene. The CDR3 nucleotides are TGCGCCAGTAGTGAGGACAGGGGGCGGCGTAATGAAAAACTGTTTTTT. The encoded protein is CASSEDRGRRNEKLFF.

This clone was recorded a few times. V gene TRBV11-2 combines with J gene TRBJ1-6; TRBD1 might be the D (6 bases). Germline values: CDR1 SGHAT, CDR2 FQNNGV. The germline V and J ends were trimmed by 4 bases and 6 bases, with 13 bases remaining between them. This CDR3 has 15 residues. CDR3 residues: CASSWSGQLNSPLHF. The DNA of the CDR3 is TGTGCCAGCAGCTGGTCTGGACAGCTTAATTCACCCCTCCACTTT.

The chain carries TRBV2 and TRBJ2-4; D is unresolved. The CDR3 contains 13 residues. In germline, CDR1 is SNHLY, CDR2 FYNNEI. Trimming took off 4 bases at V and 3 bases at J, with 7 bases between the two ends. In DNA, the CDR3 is TGTGCCAGCAGTGCCGGAGACAAAAACATTCAGTACTTC. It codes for CASSAGDKNIQYF.

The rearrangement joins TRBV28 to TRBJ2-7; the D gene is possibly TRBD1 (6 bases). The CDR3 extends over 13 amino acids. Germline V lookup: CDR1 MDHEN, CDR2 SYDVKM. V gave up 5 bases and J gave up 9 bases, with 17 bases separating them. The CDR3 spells CASSRRDTRGQYF. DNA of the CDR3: TGTGCCAGCAGTAGAAGGGATACCAGGGGGCAGTACTTC. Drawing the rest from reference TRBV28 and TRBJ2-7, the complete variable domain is DVKVTQSSRYLVKRTGEKVFLECVQDMDHENMFWYRQDPGLGLRLIYFSYDVKMKEKGDIPEGYSVSREKKERFSLILESASTNQTSMYLCASSRRDTRGQYFGPGTRLTVT.

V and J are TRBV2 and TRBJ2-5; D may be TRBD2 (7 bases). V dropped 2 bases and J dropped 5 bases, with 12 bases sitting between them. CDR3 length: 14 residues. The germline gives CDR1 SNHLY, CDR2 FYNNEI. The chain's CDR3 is CASSENGGGETQYF. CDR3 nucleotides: TGTGCCAGCAGTGAAAATGGGGGGGGCGAGACCCAGTACTTC. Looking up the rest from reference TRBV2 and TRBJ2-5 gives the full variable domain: EPEVTQTPSHQVTQMGQEVILRCVPISNHLYFYWYRQILGQKVEFLVSFYNNEISEKSEIFDDQFSVERPDGSNFTLKIRSTKLEDSAMYFCASSENGGGETQYFGPGTRLLVL.